What follows is one T cell receptor beta chain and its context. Only in-frame clones appear in the TCRdb table, and some are missing; sequencing was by immunoSEQ multiplex PCR. This sample has 150,000 or so clones; about 94% occur once, and the top ten carry about 0.73%. The sample comes from a study of control samples from healthy donors and cancer patients. The sequence was collected from a woman in her twenties or thirties in good health. Sequenced: blood.

The CDR3 is CASSSRQASNQPQHF. CDR3 nucleotide sequence: TGTGCCAGCAGTTCCCGACAGGCCAGCAATCAGCCCCAGCATTTT. V usage is TRBV27 and J usage is TRBJ1-5; maybe TRBD1 (6 bases). This CDR3 is built from 15 residues. The germline V and J ends were trimmed by 4 bases and 1 base, with 11 bases remaining between them. Germline V gives CDR1 MNHEY, CDR2 SMNVEV (reference sequence).